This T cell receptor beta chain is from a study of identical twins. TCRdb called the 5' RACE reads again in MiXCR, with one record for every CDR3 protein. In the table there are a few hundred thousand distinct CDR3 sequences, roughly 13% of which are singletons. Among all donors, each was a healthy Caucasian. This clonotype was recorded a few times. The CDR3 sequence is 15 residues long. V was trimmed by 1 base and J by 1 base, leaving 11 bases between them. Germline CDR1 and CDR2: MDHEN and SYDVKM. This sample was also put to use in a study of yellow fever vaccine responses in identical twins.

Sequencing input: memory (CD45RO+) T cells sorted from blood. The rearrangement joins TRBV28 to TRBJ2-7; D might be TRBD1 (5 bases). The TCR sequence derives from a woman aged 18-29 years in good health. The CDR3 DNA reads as TGTGCCAGCAGTTTATCTGACAGTTCTTCCTACGAGCAGTACTTC. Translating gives CASSLSDSSSYEQYF.